This is a list of T cell receptor beta chains from one sample in a study of T cell clones after liver transplantation. Data came from immunoSEQ multiplex PCR; TCRdb stores just in-frame clones and leaves some out. In the table there are roughly 40,000 clones, about 86% of which are singletons. This sample comprised CD4+ T cells from blood, obtained 24 months after liver transplant. These receptors originate from a human patient who received a liver transplant. Part of the T cell pool may stem from the graft donor. The CDR3 runs from the conserved cysteine through the conserved F or W. D genes are given only for firm matches. Rows give clone size only sometimes, using once, few, many, or a class for an expanded clone.

d_call j_call clone_size v_call cdr3_aa cdr3_nt
TRBD1 TRBJ1-5 - TRBV18 CASSEGQDRNQPQHF TGTGCCAGCTCTGAAGGGCAGGACAGGAATCAGCCCCAGCATTTT
- TRBJ2-1 - TRBV5-1 CASSLTNSLRNEQFF TGCGCCAGCAGCTTGACGAATAGCTTGAGGAATGAGCAGTTCTTC
- TRBJ2-7 - TRBV28 CASSSLGSGGQYEQYF TGTGCCAGCAGTTCTCTAGGGTCTGGGGGGCAGTACGAGCAGTACTTC
- TRBJ2-1 few TRBV4-2 CASSQESQGGLFYNEQFF TGTGCCAGCAGCCAAGAATCGCAGGGGGGGTTATTCTACAATGAGCAGTTCTTC
- TRBJ2-3 few TRBV28 CASNAGGTDTQYF TGTGCCAGCAACGCAGGTGGCACAGATACGCAGTATTTT
- TRBJ1-5 few TRBV7-9 CASSSTGSHQPQHF TGTGCCAGCAGCTCTACAGGGAGTCATCAGCCCCAGCATTTT
- TRBJ1-1 - TRBV30 CAWSFLTDYLKNTEAFF TGTGCCTGGAGTTTTCTCACAGATTACTTAAAGAACACTGAAGCTTTCTTT
- TRBJ2-1 - TRBV19 CASSITRGARDNEQFF TGTGCCAGTAGTATAACCCGGGGGGCGCGGGACAATGAGCAGTTCTTC
- TRBJ2-1 - TRBV21-1 CASNPSQGNEQFF TGTGCCAGCAACCCTTCTCAGGGCAATGAGCAGTTCTTC
- TRBJ2-1 - TRBV5-1 CASSFRDFYNEQFF TGCGCCAGCAGCTTCAGGGATTTCTACAATGAGCAGTTCTTC